This passage covers 9 T cell receptor beta chains from one sample sequenced in a study of cytomegalovirus exposure and HLA in healthy donors. 60 Vbeta and 13 Jbeta primers were used in PCR. TCRdb's copy holds only in-frame clones and misses some; the assay was immunoSEQ multiplex PCR. The sample consists of approximately 140,000 clones, over 70% of them appearing once. Sequenced: PBMCs. Receptor source: a woman between 40 and 55 years old in good health and CMV-seronegative.

The rearrangement uses TRBV1 and TRBJ1-4; no check of the table's D call, TRBD1, against the DNA was made. TRBV1 is reported as a pseudogene. The CDR3 sequence is 17 residues long. CDR3 sequence: CTSSTGGPSLPLEKLFF. CDR3 coding DNA: TGCACCAGCAGCACAGGGGGGCCCTCCCTTCCGTTAGAAAAACTGTTTTTT.

This clone is a singleton in its sample. The J gene is TRBJ2-1, the V gene TRBV27; 9 bases map to TRBD1. The trim removed 5 bases at V and 4 bases at J, leaving 9 bases unmatched. The CDR3 runs to 16 residues. Germline CDR1 reads MNHEY; CDR2 reads SMNVEV (reference sequence). CDR3 DNA sequence: TGTGCCAGCAGTCCCGGAGGGACAGGGAGATACAATGAGCAGTTCTTC. Translating gives CASSPGGTGRYNEQFF.

This chain uses TRBV9 with TRBJ2-1; D is unresolved. Germline V gives CDR1 SGDLS, CDR2 YYNGEE. Between the trimmed V and J ends, which lost 0 bases and 5 bases, there was a span of 9 bases. The length of the CDR3 is 14 residues. The CDR3 coding sequence is TGTGCCAGCAGCGTAGGACTCCGTGACAATGAGCAGTTCTTC. Its translation: CASSVGLRDNEQFF.

This rearrangement joins TRBV7-2 to TRBJ2-2, with TRBD2 matching 7 bases. Germline lookup yields CDR1 SGHTA and CDR2 FQGNSA. This CDR3 is 14 amino acids long. V trimming: 6 bases; J trimming: 5 bases; junction bases outside the gene matches: 6. CDR3 sequence reads: CASSSSGATGELFF. CDR3 in DNA: TGTGCCAGCAGTTCCAGCGGGGCAACCGGGGAGCTGTTTTTT.

This clone was seen only a few times. This sequence joins TRBV2 and TRBJ2-7, with 8 bases identical to TRBD2. The CDR3 length is 13 residues. V lost 1 base, J lost 7 bases, and 3 bases stayed unmatched. CDR1 is SNHLY and CDR2 is FYNNEI in the germline V gene. The CDR3 sequence is CASSEEAGGEQYF. CDR3 DNA sequence: TGTGCCAGCAGTGAAGAGGCGGGGGGAGAGCAGTACTTC.

This chain joins TRBV18 and TRBJ1-2; a possible D gene is TRBD1 (5 bases). The CDR3 totals 13 residues. Deletions cut 3 bases from V and 3 bases from J, with 8 bases between. Germline CDR1 reads KGHSH; CDR2 reads LQKENI. The CDR3 coding sequence is TGTGCCAGCTCACCGGGGCAGGACTATGGCTACACCTTC. Amino acid sequence: CASSPGQDYGYTF.

This rearrangement joins TRBV27 to TRBJ2-3; D is unclear. V lost 3 bases and J 2 bases, leaving 6 bases between the germline ends. Germline CDR1 and CDR2: MNHEY and SMNVEV (reference sequence). The CDR3 runs 13 residues. CDR3 DNA sequence: TGTGCCAGCAGTTTTGCGGACACAGATACGCAGTATTTT. This gives the protein CASSFADTDTQYF.

This rearrangement joins TRBV7-3 to TRBJ2-1, with 7 nucleotides matching TRBD2. With 3 bases clipped from V and 8 bases from J, the junction kept 10 bases outside the gene matches. This CDR3 has 15 amino acids. The V gene's germline CDR1 is SGHTA and CDR2 FQGTGA. CDR3 nucleotide sequence: TGTGCCAGCAGCTTGGGCGGGGGACGGGTGGATGAGCAGTTCTTC. It is translated as CASSLGGGRVDEQFF.

This clone was detected only once. CDR3 nucleotide sequence: TGTGCCAGCAGCCAAGGGGGCCATAACTATGGCTACACCTTC. Amino acids: CASSQGGHNYGYTF. The chain couples TRBV4-2 to TRBJ1-2; possible D gene TRBD1, 5 bases. V lost 1 base, J lost 1 base, and 7 bases lay in between. The CDR3 loop spans 14 amino acids. CDR1 is LGHNA, CDR2 YNFKEQ, per germline.